These 23 T cell receptor beta chains came from one sample sequenced in a study of T cells in Graves' hyperthyroidism and ophthalmopathy. Amplification targeted TCR beta CDR3 regions from RNA transcripts. HTBI primers were employed in a first-round RT-PCR of the TCR CDR3. One entry per CDR3 protein, called by TCRdb with MiXCR from the multiplex PCR reads. The profile covers hundreds of thousands of distinct CDR3 sequences, with about 14% appearing a single time and less than 15% taken by the ten largest. Sample: blood. The receptor source for this set is a man aged 18 to 35 with Graves' ophthalmopathy.

In the case of this clonotype: Its ends do not fully match the called genes, so a read error is possible. The rearrangement links TRBV5-1 to TRBJ2-6, with D possibly matching TRBD2 (6 bases). This CDR3 region has 15 residues. CDR1 and CDR2 (germline): SGHRS, YFSETQ. DNA for the CDR3: TGCGCCAGCGGCTTCCCCGCGGGGCGGGCCAACGTCCTGACTTTC. This translates into CASGFPAGRANVLTF.

This chain's CDR3 is CASSEGGAGLAGGGEQFF. The CDR3, as DNA: TGTGCCAGCAGTGAAGGGGGCGCAGGACTAGCGGGAGGGGGTGAGCAGTTCTTC. This sequence joins TRBV2 and TRBJ2-1; 15 nucleotides line up with TRBD2. With 1 base clipped from V and 9 bases from J, the junction kept 10 bases outside the gene matches. CDR1 and CDR2 from the germline V gene are SNHLY and FYNNEI. This CDR3 spans 18 amino acids. Complete variable domain (other parts from reference TRBV2 and TRBJ2-1): EPEVTQTPSHQVTQMGQEVILRCVPISNHLYFYWYRQILGQKVEFLVSFYNNEISEKSEIFDDQFSVERPDGSNFTLKIRSTKLEDSAMYFCASSEGGAGLAGGGEQFFGPGTRLTVL.

About this clonotype itself: A much larger clonotype is one base distant, so this may be a read error. V and J are TRBV20-1 and TRBJ2-1; D unclear. With 3 bases removed from V and 11 bases from J, the gap between germline ends came to 20 bases. The CDR3 loop spans 14 amino acids. CDR1 and CDR2 from the germline V gene are DFQATT and SNEGSKA (reference sequence). CDR3 sequence: CSARGIILLDKQFF. The CDR3 DNA reads as TGCAGTGCTAGGGGGATAATATTATTAGATAAGCAGTTCTTC.

The sample holds many counts of this clonotype. The V call is TRBV11-2, the J call TRBJ2-7, with D maybe TRBD1 (5 bases). This CDR3 spans 15 amino acids. Germline V gene sequence: CDR1 SGHAT, CDR2 FQNNGV. Trimming took off 2 bases at V and 5 bases at J, with 16 bases between the two ends. The CDR3 nucleotides are TGTGCCAGCAGCTTACTAACCGAAAGGGGAAACGAGCAGTACTTC. Its protein is CASSLLTERGNEQYF.

At least ten counts were recorded for this clonotype. The chain uses TRBV11-3 and TRBJ2-3; D might be TRBD2 (6 bases). This CDR3 region has 15 residues. Germline V gene data show CDR1 as SGHNT and CDR2 as YENEEA. V shed 6 bases and J shed 0 bases, with 13 bases lying between them. In DNA, the CDR3 is TGTGCCAGCAGACAAAGGGGAGGCAGCACAGATACGCAGTATTTT. Protein sequence: CASRQRGGSTDTQYF.

This clonotype showed up many times. V and J are TRBV6-5 and TRBJ1-4, with D hard to call. Trimming stripped 0 bases from V and 10 bases from J, with 12 bases between. The germline CDR1 and CDR2 sequences are MNHEY and SVGAGI. The CDR3 loop spans 14 amino acids. The CDR3 here is CASSYSIPGGKLFF. CDR3 bases: TGTGCCAGCAGTTACTCGATTCCTGGCGGAAAACTGTTTTTT.

This clonotype was found many times. V usage is TRBV2 and J usage is TRBJ1-1; weak D call: TRBD1 (5 bases). Germline CDR1 and CDR2: SNHLY and FYNNEI. CDR3 length: 15 residues. With 4 bases removed from V and 1 base from J, the gap between germline ends came to 13 bases. Written as DNA, the CDR3 is TGTGCCAGCAGTGGGCGGTGGCAGGGGAACACTGAAGCTTTCTTT. Encoded protein: CASSGRWQGNTEAFF.

This clonotype showed up just a few times. The V call is TRBV4-2, the J call TRBJ2-2, with 10 bases identical to TRBD2. Trimming at V came to 0 bases and at J to 4 bases, leaving 8 bases not matched to a gene. In germline, CDR1 is LGHNA, CDR2 YNFKEQ. The CDR3 covers 18 residues. CDR3 sequence reads: CASSQERSSGRSTGELFF. In DNA, the CDR3 is TGTGCCAGCAGCCAAGAGAGGAGTAGCGGGAGGTCCACCGGGGAGCTGTTTTTT.

The table lists this clonotype with a few counts. V gene TRBV4-1 combines with J gene TRBJ1-1; no clear D. The CDR3 consists of 16 residues. Per the germline V gene, CDR1 is MGHRA and CDR2 is YSYEKL. V lost 1 base and J lost 0, with 12 bases in between. DNA of the CDR3: TGCGCCAGCAGCCAAGGAGACAAGCCTATGAACACTGAAGCTTTCTTT. It codes for CASSQGDKPMNTEAFF.

This clonotype turned up a few times. The CDR3 is CASSLSGTPYFEGYTF. DNA of the CDR3: TGTGCCAGCAGCTTATCCGGGACACCCTATTTTGAGGGCTACACCTTC. The chain joins TRBV7-6 to TRBJ1-2; D may be TRBD1 (6 bases). CDR1 is SGHVS, CDR2 FNYEAQ, per germline. Trimming took 2 bases from V and 8 from J, leaving 21 bases between them. The CDR3 runs 16 residues.

V usage is TRBV20-1 and J usage is TRBJ2-7, with unresolved D. Germline loops: CDR1 DFQATT, CDR2 SNEGSKA (reference sequence). With 1 base removed from V and 2 bases from J, the gap between germline ends came to 15 bases. CDR3 size: 15 residues. CDR3 sequence: CSARGSLFGAYEQYF. The CDR3 region has the DNA TGCAGTGCTAGAGGGTCTCTTTTTGGGGCCTACGAGCAGTACTTC.

The chain is built from TRBV19 and TRBJ2-7; perhaps D is TRBD1 or TRBD2 (6 bases each). Germline CDR1 LNHDA, CDR2 SQIVND (reference sequence). V lost 1 base and J 3 bases, leaving 13 bases between the germline ends. The CDR3 extends over 15 amino acids. Written as DNA, the CDR3 is TGTGCCAGTAGTATAGGAGGGGGGCTTCGCTACGAGCAGTACTTC. Its translation is CASSIGGGLRYEQYF.

This clonotype was counted a few times. The V call is TRBV29-1, the J call TRBJ1-4; D remains ambiguous. Germline V gives CDR1 SQVTM, CDR2 ANQGSEA. This CDR3 has 11 amino acids. Trimming stripped 6 bases from V and 7 bases from J, with 9 bases between. The CDR3 sequence is CSVRESEKLFF. Here the CDR3 DNA reads TGCAGCGTCCGGGAGAGTGAAAAACTGTTTTTT.

The chain joins TRBV4-1 to TRBJ1-1, with D unclear. The CDR3 loop spans 13 amino acids. CDR1 is MGHRA and CDR2 is YSYEKL in the germline V gene. V was trimmed by 0 bases and J by 7 bases, leaving 9 bases between them. CDR3 bases: TGCGCCAGCAGCCAAGATGGTTTTTATGAAGCTTTCTTT. Amino acid sequence: CASSQDGFYEAFF.

This clonotype was counted many times. CDR3 coding DNA: TGTGCCAGCAGCTTAGCCCGGCCGCCCCAGTGGGAGACCCAGTACTTC. It is translated as CASSLARPPQWETQYF. The V call is TRBV7-8, the J call TRBJ2-5; no definite D call. Between the trimmed V and J ends, which lost 0 bases and 5 bases, there was a span of 16 bases. CDR1 is SGHVS and CDR2 is FQNEAQ in the germline V gene. CDR3 length equals 16 residues.

This clonotype came up many times. CDR3: CASSNPGSGRYLGEQFF. The CDR3 DNA follows: TGTGCCAGCAGCAATCCTGGCAGCGGGAGGTATCTAGGTGAGCAGTTCTTC. The chain joins TRBV7-9 to TRBJ2-1; 9 bases are shared with TRBD2. J was trimmed by 9 bases and V by 5 bases; bases with no gene match: 17. The CDR3 length is 17 residues. Germline V gene sequence: CDR1 SEHNR, CDR2 FQNEAQ (reference sequence). The complete variable domain, with remaining parts taken from reference TRBV7-9 and TRBJ2-1, reads DTGVSQNPRHKITKRGQNVTFRCDPISEHNRLYWYRQTLGQGPEFLTYFQNEAQLEKSRLLSDRFSAERPKGSFSTLEIQRTEQGDSAMYLCASSNPGSGRYLGEQFFGPGTRLTVL.

This clonotype was seen ten or more times. J is TRBJ2-3 and V is TRBV2; D possibly corresponds to TRBD1 (6 bases). Germline V gene lookup returns CDR1 SNHLY and CDR2 FYNNEI. Trimming shortened V by 10 bases and J by 1 base, and 15 bases separated the two germline ends. The CDR3 contains 14 residues. Here the CDR3 reads CATRRDIGTDTQYF. The CDR3 DNA reads as TGTGCCACTCGTCGGGACATAGGCACAGATACGCAGTATTTT.

This clonotype was detected only a few times. The CDR3 here is CASRGRTPNTGELFF. The CDR3 nucleotides read TGTGCCAGCAGAGGCAGGACACCGAACACCGGGGAGCTGTTTTTT. This chain uses TRBV9 with TRBJ2-2; D possibly corresponds to TRBD1 (5 bases). The V end was cut by 5 bases, the J end by 0 bases, with 11 bases between. Germline loops: CDR1 SGDLS, CDR2 YYNGEE. The CDR3 is 15 amino acids.

This clonotype was picked up many times. The chain has TRBV24-1 and TRBJ1-5, with D possibly matching TRBD1 (5 bases). Germline V gene lookup returns CDR1 KGHDR and CDR2 SFDVKD. V lost 4 bases and J 9 bases, leaving 12 bases between the germline ends. The CDR3 consists of 13 residues. DNA of the CDR3: TGTGCCACCAGTGAAGACAGCGGTCGGCCCCAGCATTTT. Protein sequence: CATSEDSGRPQHF.

This clonotype was seen ten or more times. The chain links TRBV6-1 to TRBJ1-5; D gene ambiguous. The CDR3 sequence is 16 residues long. CDR1 is MNHNS, CDR2 SASEGT, per germline. V was cut by 8 bases and J by 7 bases, with 24 bases left in between. The DNA for the CDR3 is TGTGCCAGCTGGCCAGCGGGTGGTGGAAGGGCCCAGCCCCAGCATTTT. It encodes CASWPAGGGRAQPQHF.

This clonotype was seen at least ten times. The V and J genes are TRBV29-1 and TRBJ2-2; possibly TRBD1 for D (6 bases). Germline V gives CDR1 SQVTM, CDR2 ANQGSEA. The CDR3 is made up of 15 amino acids. The germline V and J ends were trimmed by 4 bases and 1 base, with 13 bases remaining between them. This chain's CDR3 is CSVGLGGRNTGELFF. The CDR3 nucleotides read TGCAGCGTTGGTTTAGGGGGAAGGAACACCGGGGAGCTGTTTTTT.

This clonotype was observed at least ten times. This chain uses TRBV5-1 with TRBJ2-2; 14 positions agree with TRBD2. After removal of 3 bases from V and 7 bases from J, the junction contained 2 bases not matched to a gene. The CDR3 length is 15 residues. Germline V gene data show CDR1 as SGHRS and CDR2 as YFSETQ. The CDR3 reads CASSWGLAGVGELFF. CDR3 nucleotides: TGCGCCAGCAGCTGGGGACTAGCGGGAGTCGGGGAGCTGTTTTTT.

This clonotype was seen many times. The rearrangement joins TRBV7-9 to TRBJ1-1; D not resolved. Germline values: CDR1 SEHNR, CDR2 FQNEAQ (reference sequence). This CDR3 is 14 amino acids long. Deletions cut 5 bases from V and 1 base from J, with 11 bases between. CDR3 loop: CASSHQITNTEAFF. CDR3 nucleotide sequence: TGTGCCAGCAGCCATCAGATAACGAACACTGAAGCTTTCTTT.